These 32 T cell receptor beta chains were sequenced from one sample in a study of blood T cell repertoires in COVID-19. The method was immunoSEQ multiplex PCR; TCRdb's version includes in-frame clones alone and lacks a portion of them. The sample holds 250,000 or so clones, about nine tenths seen once. The specimen was PBMCs or T cells enriched from blood (not recorded which). These receptors originate from a woman aged 25 to 39 with acute COVID-19.

This chain connects TRBV3-1 (or the pseudogene TRBV3-2) to TRBJ2-1; D gene unclear. The CDR3 totals 15 residues. The germline V gene encodes CDR1 LGHDT and CDR2 YNNKEL (reference sequence). The ends were cut back, 1 base at V and 5 bases at J, with 12 bases in the middle. The CDR3, as DNA: TGTGCCAGCAGCCAAGCTACTAAAACCCACAATGAGCAGTTCTTC. Protein sequence: CASSQATKTHNEQFF.

CDR3 region: CASSLGQGSSYEQYF. CDR3 nucleotide sequence: TGTGCCAGCAGTCTAGGACAGGGCAGCTCCTACGAGCAGTACTTC. The chain carries TRBV6-5 and TRBJ2-7, with 8 bases matching TRBD1. V gave up 5 bases and J gave up 0 bases; unmatched junction bases: 6. Germline loops: CDR1 MNHEY, CDR2 SVGAGI. The CDR3 extends over 15 amino acids.

V is TRBV20-1 and J is TRBJ2-7, with TRBD1 as a possible D gene (5 bases). Germline V lookup: CDR1 DFQATT, CDR2 SNEGSKA (reference sequence). The CDR3 totals 11 residues. Trimming shortened V by 0 bases and J by 12 bases, and 12 bases separated the two germline ends. CDR3 loop: CSARDIAGSYF. The CDR3 coding sequence is TGCAGTGCTAGAGACATAGCAGGGTCGTACTTC.

V usage is TRBV5-6 and J usage is TRBJ2-1; TRBD2 matches at 12 bases. The CDR3 is made up of 17 amino acids. The germline CDR1 and CDR2 sequences are SGHDT and YYEEEE. The ends lost 3 bases at V and 4 bases at J; junction bases unmatched: 8. The CDR3: CASSYPPTSGRYNEQFF. The CDR3 region has the DNA TGTGCCAGCAGCTATCCTCCAACTAGCGGGAGGTACAATGAGCAGTTCTTC.

This chain joins TRBV12-2 and TRBJ1-6; TRBD1 is the table's D call and was not checked against the DNA. TRBV12-2 is reported as a pseudogene. CDR3 length equals 14 residues. CDR3 in amino acids: CASRLPGNGSPLHF. As DNA, the CDR3 is TGTGCAAGTCGCTTACCAGGGAACGGTTCACCCCTCCACTTT.

This chain joins TRBV9 and TRBJ1-2; 10 bases fit TRBD1. V trimming: 0 bases; J trimming: 8 bases; junction bases outside the gene matches: 10. The CDR3 has 16 residues. CDR1 and CDR2 (germline): SGDLS, YYNGEE. The CDR3 bases are TGTGCCAGCAGCGTAGGAGGGACAGGGGCCTCTTGGGGCTACACCTTC. Its translation is CASSVGGTGASWGYTF. The complete variable domain, with remaining parts taken from reference TRBV9 and TRBJ1-2, reads DSGVTQTPKHLITATGQRVTLRCSPRSGDLSVYWYQQSLDQGLQFLIQYYNGEERAKGNILERFSAQQFPDLHSELNLSSLELGDSALYFCASSVGGTGASWGYTFGSGTRLTVV.

The chain carries TRBV6-2 or TRBV6-3 and TRBJ2-3, with D maybe TRBD2 (6 bases). The CDR3 is 15 amino acids. Germline V lookup: CDR1 MNHEY, CDR2 SVGEGT. V lost 5 bases and J lost 3, with 15 bases in between. The CDR3 sequence: CASSNRDLSTDTQYF. The CDR3 coding sequence is TGTGCCAGCAGTAACCGGGACTTGTCAACAGATACGCAGTATTTT.

This clone was counted a few times. This chain links TRBV2 with TRBJ2-2; 8 bases line up with TRBD2. The V segment lost 4 bases and the J segment 0 bases; nucleotides outside the gene matches: 10. This CDR3 has 18 amino acids. Germline CDR1 and CDR2: SNHLY and FYNNEI. The CDR3 region has the DNA TGTGCCAGCAGTGTCCCGACTAGCGCGACCACGAACACCGGGGAGCTGTTTTTT. Translated: CASSVPTSATTNTGELFF. Combining the CDR3 with reference TRBV2 and TRBJ2-2 gives the whole variable domain EPEVTQTPSHQVTQMGQEVILRCVPISNHLYFYWYRQILGQKVEFLVSFYNNEISEKSEIFDDQFSVERPDGSNFTLKIRSTKLEDSAMYFCASSVPTSATTNTGELFFGEGSRLTVL.

On this clone itself: The same CDR3 is also encoded by other DNA sequences in this sample. The chain links TRBV7-2 to TRBJ2-3, with 11 nucleotides matching TRBD2. V lost 5 bases to trimming and J lost 3 bases; unmatched junction nucleotides: 4. Germline V lookup: CDR1 SGHTA, CDR2 FQGNSA. The CDR3 totals 15 residues. This CDR3 reads CASSPLAGGTDTQYF. The CDR3 DNA sequence: TGTGCCAGCAGCCCTCTAGCGGGAGGTACAGATACGCAGTATTTT.

The rearrangement joins TRBV30 to TRBJ1-6, with 7 bases aligning to TRBD1. The CDR3 runs 16 residues. V shed 5 bases and J 5 bases; nucleotides not matched to a gene: 12. Germline V gene data show CDR1 as GTSNPN and CDR2 as SVGIG (reference sequence). The CDR3 sequence: CAWAPATGADNSPLHF. The CDR3 region has the DNA TGTGCCTGGGCTCCCGCCACAGGGGCAGATAATTCACCCCTCCACTTT.

J is TRBJ2-7 and V is TRBV11-2; TRBD2 might be the D (6 bases). The CDR3 extends over 14 amino acids. With 0 bases removed from V and 7 bases from J, the gap between germline ends came to 13 bases. From germline, CDR1 is SGHAT and CDR2 FQNNGV. CDR3 protein: CASSLDPRSGEQYF. The CDR3 DNA is TGTGCCAGCAGCTTAGATCCCCGAAGCGGGGAGCAGTACTTC. The entire variable domain, with the rest obtained from reference TRBV11-2 and TRBJ2-7, is as follows: EAGVAQSPRYKIIEKRQSVAFWCNPISGHATLYWYQQILGQGPKLLIQFQNNGVVDDSQLPKDRFSAERLKGVDSTLKIQPAKLEDSAVYLCASSLDPRSGEQYFGPGTRLTVT.

The chain is built from TRBV27 and TRBJ2-1; 9 bases fit TRBD2. Looked up from germline, CDR1 is MNHEY and CDR2 is SMNVEV (reference sequence). Trimming at V came to 6 bases and at J to 5 bases, leaving 8 bases not matched to a gene. The CDR3 has 15 amino acids. For the CDR3, the DNA is TGTGCCAGCAGGTTGGGACTAGCTGAAGACAATGAGCAGTTCTTC. Translation: CASRLGLAEDNEQFF.

This chain uses TRBV28 with TRBJ1-2; a possible D gene is TRBD1 (5 bases). Germline assignment: CDR1 MDHEN and CDR2 SYDVKM. V lost 2 bases and J 2 bases, leaving 6 bases between the germline ends. The CDR3 length is 13 residues. CDR3 in amino acids: CASSLNRNYGYTF. The CDR3 nucleotides are TGTGCCAGCAGTTTAAACAGGAACTATGGCTACACCTTC.

The V gene is TRBV4-1, the J gene TRBJ2-7, with TRBD2 matching 8 bases. This CDR3 contains 16 residues. From germline, CDR1 is MGHRA and CDR2 YSYEKL. J was trimmed by 1 base and V by 0 bases; bases with no gene match: 5. The CDR3 loop is CASSQDGGVMSYEQYF. CDR3 DNA: TGCGCCAGCAGCCAAGACGGGGGGGTTATGTCCTACGAGCAGTACTTC.

The chain employs TRBV29-1 and TRBJ2-1; TRBD2 agrees at 8 bases. The CDR3 has 18 residues. The junction had 16 bases not matched to a gene; V was cut back by 5 bases and J by 1 base. Germline CDR1 SQVTM, CDR2 ANQGSEA. This CDR3 is CSVLGVVFSGASYNEQFF. The CDR3 DNA reads TGCAGCGTTTTGGGTGTGGTTTTTAGCGGGGCATCCTACAATGAGCAGTTCTTC.

This rearrangement joins TRBV28 to TRBJ1-1, with D unresolved. The V end lost 2 bases, the J end lost 2 bases, and 12 bases lay between the germline ends. Germline CDR1 is MDHEN and CDR2 is SYDVKM. This CDR3 is 15 amino acids long. CDR3 protein: CASSLGRRPNTEAFF. The DNA of the CDR3 is TGTGCCAGCAGTTTAGGGCGACGGCCCAACACTGAAGCTTTCTTT.

The V and J genes are TRBV7-9 and TRBJ2-1; D may be TRBD2 (5 bases). V was shortened by 0 bases and J by 7 bases, with 10 bases between the two germline ends. Per germline, CDR1 SEHNR and CDR2 FQNEAQ (reference sequence). The CDR3 contains 14 residues. CDR3 sequence (DNA): TGTGCCAGCAGCTTAGCGGGAGTGGAGAATGAGCAGTTCTTC. Translated: CASSLAGVENEQFF. The whole variable domain, remainder taken from reference TRBV7-9 and TRBJ2-1, is DTGVSQNPRHKITKRGQNVTFRCDPISEHNRLYWYRQTLGQGPEFLTYFQNEAQLEKSRLLSDRFSAERPKGSFSTLEIQRTEQGDSAMYLCASSLAGVENEQFFGPGTRLTVL.

This clone was detected once. The chain employs TRBV2 and TRBJ1-4; D may be TRBD1 (6 bases). The CDR3 sequence is 12 residues long. V lost 6 bases to trimming and J lost 8 bases, with 10 bases between them. CDR1 is SNHLY, CDR2 FYNNEI, per germline. CDR3 sequence: CASSPQGEKLFF. CDR3 nucleotide sequence: TGTGCCAGCAGCCCCCAGGGGGAAAAACTGTTTTTT. The complete variable domain, with remaining parts taken from reference TRBV2 and TRBJ1-4, reads EPEVTQTPSHQVTQMGQEVILRCVPISNHLYFYWYRQILGQKVEFLVSFYNNEISEKSEIFDDQFSVERPDGSNFTLKIRSTKLEDSAMYFCASSPQGEKLFFGSGTQLSVL.

The J gene is TRBJ2-5, the V gene TRBV5-6; 8 bases fit TRBD1. J gave up 4 bases and V 4 bases, and 6 bases lay outside the gene matches. The CDR3 runs to 14 residues. Germline V gene sequence: CDR1 SGHDT, CDR2 YYEEEE. DNA for the CDR3: TGTGCCAGCAGCCCCTGGACAGGGCCAGAGACCCAGTACTTC. Encoded protein: CASSPWTGPETQYF.

The chain uses TRBV7-6 and TRBJ2-7; 8 nucleotides match TRBD2. Germline V gene lookup returns CDR1 SGHVS and CDR2 FNYEAQ. Trimming at V came to 1 base and at J to 6 bases, leaving 11 bases not matched to a gene. CDR3 size: 16 residues. CDR3: CASSLDTSGVGLEQYF. The CDR3 coding sequence is TGTGCCAGCAGCTTAGATACTAGCGGAGTGGGGCTCGAGCAGTACTTC.

The rearrangement links TRBV4-3 to TRBJ2-7; TRBD2 matches 9 bases. CDR1 and CDR2 (germline): LGHNA, YSLEER. The CDR3 consists of 16 residues. Trimming cost V 0 bases and J 4 bases; bases outside gene matches: 7. The CDR3 DNA is TGCGCCAGCAGCCAAGAAGAGCGGGAGGATCGGTACGAGCAGTACTTC. Encoded protein: CASSQEEREDRYEQYF.

Concerning this clone itself: One end of the junction fails to match germline, which may point to a read error. The rearrangement links TRBV29-1 to TRBJ2-7; 13 positions agree with TRBD2. The CDR3 covers 12 residues. Looked up from germline, CDR1 is SQVTM and CDR2 is ANQGSEA. The CDR3 region is CSVRTSGGFPNF. Written as DNA, the CDR3 is TGCAGCGTCCGGACTAGCGGGGGTTTCCCAAACTTC.

J is TRBJ2-2 and V is TRBV9; D possibly corresponds to TRBD2 (5 bases). This CDR3 spans 16 amino acids. Deletions cut 0 bases from V and 6 bases from J, with 15 bases between. Germline V lookup: CDR1 SGDLS, CDR2 YYNGEE. The CDR3 region has the DNA TGTGCCAGCAGCGTAGGTGGGAGATCGATGTCCGGGGAGCTGTTTTTT. Protein sequence: CASSVGGRSMSGELFF.

The chain has TRBV14 and TRBJ2-3; no reliable D call. V lost 2 bases and J lost 6, with 6 bases in between. The germline V gene has CDR1 SGHDN and CDR2 FVKESK. The CDR3 sequence is 12 residues long. As DNA, the CDR3 is TGTGCCAGCAGCCAATATTCCGATACGCAGTATTTT. As protein: CASSQYSDTQYF. Together with reference TRBV14 and TRBJ2-3, the CDR3 gives the full variable domain: EAGVTQFPSHSVIEKGQTVTLRCDPISGHDNLYWYRRVMGKEIKFLLHFVKESKQDESGMPNNRFLAERTGGTYSTLKVQPAELEDSGVYFCASSQYSDTQYFGPGTRLTVL.

The chain recombines TRBV7-9 with TRBJ2-2; D is ambiguous. Looked up from germline, CDR1 is SEHNR and CDR2 is FQNEAQ (reference sequence). The germline V and J ends were trimmed by 2 bases and 8 bases, with 12 bases remaining between them. CDR3 length: 14 amino acids. The CDR3 region is CASSLSGIGGELFF. CDR3 coding DNA: TGTGCCAGCAGCTTATCAGGAATAGGTGGGGAGCTGTTTTTT.

This rearrangement joins TRBV7-3 to TRBJ1-6; 8 nucleotides line up with TRBD1. V lost 5 bases, J lost 1 base, and 16 bases stayed unmatched. From germline, CDR1 is SGHTA and CDR2 FQGTGA. The CDR3 extends over 20 amino acids. CDR3 nucleotide sequence: TGTGCCAGCAGCGCTCCCGAAGCTGGTCAGGGGGCTTCCTATAATTCACCCCTCCACTTT. This encodes CASSAPEAGQGASYNSPLHF.

The CDR3: CASSRQGATYNEQFF. DNA of the CDR3: TGTGCCAGCTCACGACAGGGGGCCACCTACAATGAGCAGTTCTTC. The J gene is TRBJ2-1, the V gene TRBV18, with TRBD1 matching 10 bases. Germline CDR1 reads KGHSH; CDR2 reads LQKENI. The CDR3 covers 15 residues. V gave up 4 bases and J gave up 2 bases; unmatched junction bases: 2. The entire variable domain, with the rest obtained from reference TRBV18 and TRBJ2-1, is as follows: NAGVMQNPRHLVRRRGQEARLRCSPMKGHSHVYWYRQLPEEGLKFMVYLQKENIIDESGMPKERFSAEFPKEGPSILRIQQVVRGDSAAYFCASSRQGATYNEQFFGPGTRLTVL.

V usage is TRBV4-3 and J usage is TRBJ1-6; 11 bases align to TRBD1. Germline V gives CDR1 LGHNA, CDR2 YSLEER. This CDR3 has 15 residues. V dropped 0 bases and J dropped 10; count of bases not matched to a gene: 2. The DNA of the CDR3 is TGCGCCAGCAGCCAAGAGGGACAGGGGGTCTCACCCCTCCACTTT. Its protein is CASSQEGQGVSPLHF.

This clone has just one count. The V call is TRBV12-2, the J call TRBJ1-3. TRBV12-2 is marked as a pseudogene. The CDR3 runs to 13 residues. CDR3 nucleotides: TGTGCAAGTCGCTTACCGGGGAGAAACACCATATATTTT. Its translation: CASRLPGRNTIYF.

The genes are TRBV30 and TRBJ2-3; 8 positions agree with TRBD1. The CDR3 is 13 amino acids. J gave up 6 bases and V 7 bases, and 9 bases lay outside the gene matches. Germline values: CDR1 GTSNPN, CDR2 SVGIG (reference sequence). In DNA, the CDR3 is TGTGCCTACCTGGAGGACAGGGAGGATACGCAGTATTTT. It yields the protein CAYLEDREDTQYF.

The chain joins TRBV27 to TRBJ2-1, with D possibly TRBD1 on 6 matching bases. The ends were cut back, 7 bases at V and 4 bases at J, with 11 bases in the middle. Germline assignment: CDR1 MNHEY and CDR2 SMNVEV (reference sequence). CDR3 length: 13 amino acids. CDR3 in amino acids: CASTETGYNEQFF. CDR3 nucleotides: TGTGCCAGCACCGAGACAGGTTACAATGAGCAGTTCTTC.

The V gene is TRBV7-9, the J gene TRBJ1-1; possibly TRBD1 for D (6 bases). Between the trimmed V and J ends, which lost 1 base and 0 bases, there was a span of 12 bases. Germline V lookup: CDR1 SEHNR, CDR2 FQNEAQ (reference sequence). The CDR3 is 16 residues long. DNA for the CDR3: TGTGCCAGCAGCTTAGGAGGACAGTATCTGAACACTGAAGCTTTCTTT. This codes for CASSLGGQYLNTEAFF.